This TCR beta chain was sequenced in a study of CD8 T cells in Susac syndrome. Study results and limitations: The number of individuals included in the study's TCR sequencing and HLA analysis was acknowledged as relatively small.

Worth noting for this clonotype: Antigen: not known.

TCR beta from blood CD8+ and CD4+ T cells was sequenced. The CDR3 runs 12 residues. J was trimmed by 4 bases and V by 5 bases; bases with no gene match: 4. The germline V gene has CDR1 DFQATT and CDR2 SNEGSKA (reference sequence). The RNA, about 0.45 to 1 ug, was put through reverse transcription using random hexamers. A multiplex approach, immunoSEQ multiplex PCR, amplified TCR beta CDR3 across 54 Vbeta and 13 Jbeta. Each CDR3 protein gets one entry after TCRdb re-called the immunoSEQ multiplex PCR reads with MiXCR. This table holds about 180,000 distinct CDR3 sequences, around 95% found once. This clonotype originated in a human donor with multiple sclerosis. This sequence joins TRBV20-1 and TRBJ2-5, with 7 bases identical to TRBD1. Sequencing was carried out using CD4+ T cells from PBMCs. The CDR3 protein is CSAYRGLETQYF. The CDR3 region has the DNA TGCAGTGCTTACAGGGGTTTAGAGACCCAGTACTTC.